The 21 T cell receptor beta chains listed next were all sequenced from one sample in a study of CD8 T cells in Susac syndrome. cDNA came from about 0.5 to 1 ug RNA primed by random hexamers. TCRdb processed the immunoSEQ multiplex PCR reads anew with MiXCR; each CDR3 protein has one entry. The data show some 110,000 distinct CDR3 sequences, around 94% seen once. The sequenced material came from CD8+ T cells from PBMCs. These receptors originate from a human donor with Susac syndrome.

This clonotype was picked up one time. The chain recombines TRBV20-1 with TRBJ2-1; D is possibly TRBD1 (5 bases). CDR3 length: 14 residues. Trimming cost V 1 base and J 6 bases, with 13 bases left between them. In germline, CDR1 is DFQATT, CDR2 SNEGSKA (reference sequence). CDR3 region: CSARVHDRSNEQFF. For the CDR3, the DNA is TGCAGTGCTAGAGTTCATGACAGATCCAATGAGCAGTTCTTC.

V and J are TRBV9 and TRBJ2-1; 9 nucleotides match TRBD1. Germline CDR1 is SGDLS and CDR2 is YYNGEE. The CDR3 runs to 15 residues. After removal of 4 bases from V and 1 base from J, the junction contained 3 bases not matched to a gene. The CDR3 DNA reads TGTGCCAGCAGCTACGGGACAGGGTCCTACAATGAGCAGTTCTTC. Translation gives CASSYGTGSYNEQFF.

This chain uses TRBV29-1 with TRBJ2-4, with 12 bases that match TRBD2. This CDR3 is 18 amino acids long. CDR1 and CDR2 from the germline V gene are SQVTM and ANQGSEA. Trimming at V came to 4 bases and at J to 0 bases, leaving 10 bases not matched to a gene. The CDR3 protein is CSVVGAGTSGLAKNIQYF. The DNA for the CDR3 is TGCAGCGTTGTGGGGGCCGGGACTAGCGGGTTAGCCAAAAACATTCAGTACTTC.

This sequence joins TRBV6-5 and TRBJ1-2; D gene uncertain. The germline V gene encodes CDR1 MNHEY and CDR2 SVGAGI. The CDR3 has 14 residues. V dropped 0 bases and J dropped 4 bases, with 9 bases sitting between them. The CDR3 protein is CASSYSDGFYGYTF. In DNA form, the CDR3 reads TGTGCCAGCAGTTACTCCGACGGCTTCTATGGCTACACCTTC.

This sequence joins TRBV5-1 and TRBJ2-5, with unresolved D. This CDR3 comprises 14 residues. V gave up 4 bases and J gave up 3 bases, with 13 bases separating them. Germline V gene sequence: CDR1 SGHRS, CDR2 YFSETQ. The DNA of the CDR3 is TGCGCCAGCAGCCCGAGGACCCCAGAAGAGACCCAGTACTTC. Its translation is CASSPRTPEETQYF.

The genes are TRBV13 and TRBJ2-5; 7 bases agree with TRBD2. Trimming took 5 bases from V and 5 from J; bases not matched to a gene: 20. Per the germline V gene, CDR1 is PRHDT and CDR2 is FYEKMQ (reference sequence). The CDR3 runs to 18 residues. Written as DNA, the CDR3 is TGTGCCAGCAGCCCCCTTGCGGCGGGGACTACCCGTCTGGAGACCCAGTACTTC. Its protein product is CASSPLAAGTTRLETQYF.

The chain is built from TRBV9 and TRBJ1-2, with TRBD1 as a possible D gene (6 bases). Germline V gives CDR1 SGDLS, CDR2 YYNGEE. The CDR3 totals 15 residues. Trimming cost V 4 bases and J 4 bases, with 17 bases left between them. In DNA, the CDR3 is TGTGCCAGCAGCTTAAGCCCGGACAGTACCTATGGCTACACCTTC. It yields the protein CASSLSPDSTYGYTF.

This sequence joins TRBV15 and TRBJ2-3; perhaps TRBD1 as D (5 bases). The V end was cut by 5 bases, the J end by 5 bases, with 14 bases between. This CDR3 region has 14 residues. CDR1 and CDR2 from the germline V gene are LNHNV and YYDKDF (reference sequence). DNA of the CDR3: TGTGCCACCAGCGTCGGATCTCAGGGAGATACGCAGTATTTT. It translates to CATSVGSQGDTQYF.

This chain uses TRBV6-6 with TRBJ2-7; D ambiguous. Trimming stripped 8 bases from V and 5 bases from J, with 4 bases between. Germline values: CDR1 MNHNY, CDR2 SVGAGI (reference sequence). The CDR3 has 9 amino acids. The CDR3 here is CASGNEQYF. In nucleotides, the CDR3 is TGTGCCAGCGGGAACGAGCAGTACTTC.

As DNA, the CDR3 is TGCGCCAGCAGCCAAGAAAGGGCCGAAGGCTGGGATGAGCAGTTCTTC. Residues: CASSQERAEGWDEQFF. This chain links TRBV4-3 with TRBJ2-1; D gene ambiguous. V was pared by 0 bases and J by 8 bases, with 17 bases between. The CDR3 loop spans 16 amino acids. Germline V CDR1 and CDR2: LGHNA, YSLEER.

The rearrangement joins TRBV30 to TRBJ1-2; TRBD1 aligns across 7 bases. Germline V gives CDR1 GTSNPN, CDR2 SVGIG (reference sequence). CDR3 length: 14 residues. V was clipped by 5 bases and J by 3 bases; unmatched bases: 9. The CDR3 nucleotides read TGTGCCTGGGAAGGAGGGGGCAAAGACTATGGCTACACCTTC. This encodes CAWEGGGKDYGYTF.

This chain connects TRBV11-2 to TRBJ1-1, with D tentatively TRBD1 (5 bases). The CDR3 covers 12 residues. Trimming cost V 3 bases and J 6 bases, with 8 bases left between them. The germline V gene has CDR1 SGHAT and CDR2 FQNNGV. Here the CDR3 reads CASSFQGAEAFF. DNA for the CDR3: TGTGCCAGCAGCTTTCAGGGCGCTGAAGCTTTCTTT.

The chain couples TRBV4-2 to TRBJ2-3, with TRBD2 matching over 7 bases. This CDR3 has 14 amino acids. From germline, CDR1 is LGHNA and CDR2 YNFKEQ. V shed 9 bases and J 3 bases; nucleotides not matched to a gene: 9. Here the CDR3 reads CASGGLAATDTQYF. The CDR3 DNA reads as TGTGCCAGTGGCGGGCTAGCGGCGACAGATACGCAGTATTTT.

The chain combines TRBV5-4 with TRBJ2-1, with 7 bases that match TRBD1. V was clipped by 5 bases and J by 2 bases; unmatched bases: 16. CDR1 and CDR2 (germline): SGHNT, YYREEE (reference sequence). This CDR3 is built from 18 residues. The CDR3 nucleotides read TGTGCCAGCAGTGGGGACAGTGATACCGGCACCCCCTACAATGAGCAGTTCTTC. Its translation is CASSGDSDTGTPYNEQFF.

This clonotype was counted a single time. The V call is TRBV25-1, the J call TRBJ2-5, with D possibly being TRBD1 (5 bases). Per the germline V gene, CDR1 is MGHDK and CDR2 is SYGVNS. Trimming removed 3 bases at V and 5 bases at J, with 10 bases between. The CDR3 is 13 residues long. CDR3 region: CASSELGPETQYF. CDR3 bases: TGTGCCAGCAGTGAGTTGGGGCCGGAGACCCAGTACTTC.

This clonotype came up once. This chain joins TRBV12-3 or TRBV12-4 and TRBJ2-7; D gene unclear. V gave up 7 bases and J gave up 4 bases, with 14 bases separating them. CDR3 length: 13 residues. CDR3 amino acids: CASTLGVWYEQYF. CDR3 coding DNA: TGTGCCAGCACCCTCGGTGTTTGGTACGAGCAGTACTTC.

The chain employs TRBV9 and TRBJ1-1; 7 nucleotides align to TRBD1. The germline V gene encodes CDR1 SGDLS and CDR2 YYNGEE. The CDR3 length is 15 residues. V shed 4 bases, J shed 1 base, and the junction held 7 bases outside the gene matches. CDR3 loop: CASSKGTASNTEAFF. In DNA, the CDR3 is TGTGCCAGCAGCAAAGGGACAGCTTCGAACACTGAAGCTTTCTTT.

The V and J genes are TRBV4-3 and TRBJ2-3, with D maybe TRBD1 (5 bases). Deletions cut 4 bases from V and 0 bases from J, with 11 bases between. The CDR3 has 15 residues. Germline-derived CDR1 and CDR2 are LGHNA and YSLEER. CDR3 DNA: TGCGCCAGCAGCCCCAGGGCAGGGAGCACAGATACGCAGTATTTT. This codes for CASSPRAGSTDTQYF.

The rearrangement joins TRBV4-1 to TRBJ2-7, with D tentatively TRBD1 (5 bases). The CDR3 sequence is 14 residues long. CDR1 and CDR2 (germline): MGHRA, YSYEKL. V was clipped by 6 bases and J by 7 bases, with 19 bases between them. The CDR3 DNA is TGCGCCAGCAGTCCCCAGGGAAGGGTCGAAGAGCAGTACTTC. Its protein product is CASSPQGRVEEQYF.

This rearrangement joins TRBV29-1 to TRBJ2-3; 9 nucleotides agree with TRBD1. Germline CDR1 SQVTM, CDR2 ANQGSEA. The CDR3 extends over 13 amino acids. V shed 4 bases and J 5 bases; nucleotides not matched to a gene: 4. CDR3 residues: CSVGQGVRDTQYF. CDR3 sequence (DNA): TGCAGCGTTGGACAGGGGGTTAGAGATACGCAGTATTTT.

This chain connects TRBV29-1 to TRBJ1-1; weak D call: TRBD1 (5 bases). This CDR3 comprises 11 residues. Per germline, CDR1 SQVTM and CDR2 ANQGSEA. V lost 5 bases and J lost 3, with 7 bases in between. The DNA for the CDR3 is TGCAGCGTTCGGGGGGACACTGAAGCTTTCTTT. Its translation: CSVRGDTEAFF.